The TCR beta chain under discussion was sequenced for a study of shared clonotypes between healthy human individuals. Donors were healthy HIV-negative adults without recent acute infections or vaccinations. The V gene's germline CDR1 is GTSNPN and CDR2 SVGIG (reference sequence). With V trimmed by 5 bases and J by 2 bases, 12 bases remained unmatched. The CDR3 totals 16 residues. This clone was seen repeatedly, ten times or more. Generated by immunoSEQ multiplex PCR, the TCRdb table keeps only in-frame clones and is missing some. The sample records 75,000 to 100,000 clones, 40% to 55% being singletons.

The clonotype comes from a woman between 35 and 50 years old in good health. Some clones in this sample may be carry-over from other donors' samples. The rearrangement uses TRBV30 and TRBJ1-5; 7 positions match TRBD1. Sequenced: PBMCs. The chain's CDR3 is CAWGRRGRYGNQPQHF. The CDR3 DNA is TGTGCCTGGGGCCGCAGGGGGAGGTATGGCAATCAGCCCCAGCATTTT.